The 24 T cell receptor beta chains reported below all come from one sample, sequenced in a study of cytomegalovirus exposure and HLA in healthy donors. The PCR made use of 60 Vbeta and 13 Jbeta primers. Profiled with immunoSEQ multiplex PCR; TCRdb holds only in-frame clones, not every one. Of about 150,000 clones in the sample, nearly 80% were seen once. The specimen sequenced was PBMCs. The receptors derive from a man younger than 40 in good health and CMV-seropositive.

The rearrangement joins TRBV28 to TRBJ1-5; 7 positions match TRBD1. CDR1 and CDR2 from the germline V gene are MDHEN and SYDVKM. V lost 7 bases, J lost 3 bases, and 6 bases stayed unmatched. CDR3 length: 14 residues. The CDR3 region is CASTPGQFNQPQHF. CDR3 sequence (DNA): TGTGCCAGCACTCCGGGACAGTTCAATCAGCCCCAGCATTTT.

V gene TRBV4-2 combines with J gene TRBJ2-7, with TRBD2 matching over 11 bases. Per germline, CDR1 LGHNA and CDR2 YNFKEQ. The J segment lost 2 bases and the V segment lost 1 base, leaving 4 bases of the junction unmatched. CDR3 length equals 16 residues. The CDR3 coding sequence is TGTGCCAGCAGCCAAGCCCCGACTAGCGGGACCTACGAGCAGTACTTC. Its translation: CASSQAPTSGTYEQYF.

J is TRBJ2-7 and V is TRBV2, with TRBD2 identical over 9 bases. The junction had 10 bases not matched to a gene; V was cut back by 10 bases and J by 6 bases. CDR1 SNHLY and CDR2 FYNNEI come from the germline V gene. This CDR3 contains 13 residues. CDR3 DNA sequence: TGTGCCAACGAAATTAGCGGGAGTGGCGAGCAGTACTTC. Protein product: CANEISGSGEQYF.

The chain links TRBV2 to TRBJ2-3, with 9 nucleotides matching TRBD1. Germline V gene sequence: CDR1 SNHLY, CDR2 FYNNEI. CDR3 size: 17 residues. J was trimmed by 4 bases and V by 6 bases; bases with no gene match: 14. CDR3 bases: TGTGCCAGCAGCGCCTACGGACAGGGGATTCGTTCAGATACGCAGTATTTT. This gives the protein CASSAYGQGIRSDTQYF.

In this sample, this clone turned up a few times. The chain couples TRBV9 to TRBJ1-1, with D unclear. Germline V gives CDR1 SGDLS, CDR2 YYNGEE. The CDR3 is made up of 13 amino acids. Trimming took off 2 bases at V and 8 bases at J, with 13 bases between the two ends. The CDR3 coding sequence is TGTGCCAGCAGCGTTGGATCCTCGAGGGAAGCTTTCTTT. Protein: CASSVGSSREAFF.

This clone was detected only a few times. The rearrangement links TRBV7-9 to TRBJ2-3; 11 bases are shared with TRBD1. Trimming at V came to 4 bases and at J to 6 bases, leaving 6 bases not matched to a gene. From germline, CDR1 is SEHNR and CDR2 FQNEAQ (reference sequence). This CDR3 region has 15 residues. The CDR3 sequence: CASSSGQGASDTQYF. In nucleotides, the CDR3 is TGTGCCAGCAGCTCCGGACAGGGGGCAAGTGATACGCAGTATTTT. The entire variable domain, with the rest obtained from reference TRBV7-9 and TRBJ2-3, is as follows: DTGVSQNPRHKITKRGQNVTFRCDPISEHNRLYWYRQTLGQGPEFLTYFQNEAQLEKSRLLSDRFSAERPKGSFSTLEIQRTEQGDSAMYLCASSSGQGASDTQYFGPGTRLTVL.

The genes are TRBV9 and TRBJ2-1; possibly TRBD1 for D (6 bases). Trimming removed 3 bases from V and 0 bases from J, with 13 bases in between. CDR1 is SGDLS, CDR2 YYNGEE, per germline. The CDR3 is 16 residues long. The CDR3, as DNA: TGTGCCAGCAGCGAGACAGGCATCAGCTCCTACAATGAGCAGTTCTTC. Amino acids: CASSETGISSYNEQFF. Based on the CDR3 plus reference TRBV9 and TRBJ2-1, the full variable domain is DSGVTQTPKHLITATGQRVTLRCSPRSGDLSVYWYQQSLDQGLQFLIQYYNGEERAKGNILERFSAQQFPDLHSELNLSSLELGDSALYFCASSETGISSYNEQFFGPGTRLTVL.

The rearrangement joins TRBV28 to TRBJ1-1, with D tentatively TRBD1 (5 bases). V gave up 1 base and J gave up 5 bases, with 11 bases separating them. CDR1 MDHEN and CDR2 SYDVKM come from the germline V gene. The CDR3 length is 14 residues. As DNA, the CDR3 is TGTGCCAGCAGTTTATCAGGGTGGGTTACTGAAGCTTTCTTT. Translation: CASSLSGWVTEAFF.

The rearrangement uses TRBV7-2 and TRBJ1-2; D perhaps matches TRBD1 (6 bases). With 7 bases removed from V and 7 bases from J, the gap between germline ends came to 25 bases. Germline V CDR1 and CDR2: SGHTA, FQGNSA. The CDR3 extends over 16 amino acids. The CDR3, as DNA: TGTGCCAGCACCCCTGGCGGGGGGGCTTTATCTGGTGGCTACACCTTC. Protein: CASTPGGGALSGGYTF.

The chain has TRBV18 and TRBJ2-1; 7 nucleotides agree with TRBD1. V trimming: 0 bases; J trimming: 12 bases; junction bases outside the gene matches: 11. The germline CDR1 and CDR2 sequences are KGHSH and LQKENI. The CDR3 runs 15 residues. This CDR3 reads CASSPPVQGKGVQFF. In nucleotides, the CDR3 is TGTGCCAGCTCACCACCGGTACAGGGGAAAGGTGTGCAGTTCTTC.

The chain carries TRBV27 and TRBJ1-3; a weak D match, TRBD1 (6 bases). The germline V gene has CDR1 MNHEY and CDR2 SMNVEV (reference sequence). The CDR3 loop spans 15 amino acids. The V end was cut by 5 bases, the J end by 8 bases, with 19 bases between. CDR3 sequence reads: CASSKGGSFLDTIYF. In nucleotides, the CDR3 is TGTGCCAGCAGTAAAGGGGGAAGTTTCCTAGACACCATATATTTT.

This clone was picked up a small number of times. The rearrangement links TRBV10-3 to TRBJ1-5; D is unresolved. Germline loops: CDR1 ENHRY, CDR2 SYGVKD. The CDR3 runs to 13 residues. Trimming pared 4 bases from V and 6 bases from J, leaving 10 bases between. The CDR3 bases are TGTGCCATCAGTGCCCAGGTGGGTCAGCCCCAGCATTTT. It codes for CAISAQVGQPQHF.

V usage is TRBV5-1 and J usage is TRBJ2-2; 10 bases are shared with TRBD1. Trimming cost V 4 bases and J 0 bases; bases outside gene matches: 6. This CDR3 contains 17 residues. Germline V lookup: CDR1 SGHRS, CDR2 YFSETQ. The CDR3 sequence: CASSLRGQGPNTGELFF. The CDR3 DNA is TGCGCCAGCAGCCTGAGGGGACAGGGGCCGAACACCGGGGAGCTGTTTTTT. Full variable domain (missing parts from reference TRBV5-1 and TRBJ2-2): KAGVTQTPRYLIKTRGQQVTLSCSPISGHRSVSWYQQTPGQGLQFLFEYFSETQRNKGNFPGRFSGRQFSNSRSEMNVSTLELGDSALYLCASSLRGQGPNTGELFFGEGSRLTVL.

The CDR3 here is CASSQRTGASGNTIYF. The CDR3 coding sequence is TGTGCCAGCAGCCAGAGGACAGGTGCCTCTGGAAACACCATATATTTT. This rearrangement joins TRBV14 to TRBJ1-3, with 7 bases aligning to TRBD1. The CDR3 spans 16 residues. V shed 3 bases, J shed 0 bases, and the junction held 5 bases outside the gene matches. Germline CDR1 is SGHDN and CDR2 is FVKESK.

The chain links TRBV5-4 to TRBJ2-3, with 9 nucleotides matching TRBD2. CDR3 size: 16 residues. The J segment lost 2 bases and the V segment lost 4 bases, leaving 8 bases of the junction unmatched. Germline V gene data show CDR1 as SGHNT and CDR2 as YYREEE (reference sequence). The CDR3 DNA follows: TGTGCCAGCAGCCCGGGACTAGCAAGGTCCACAGATACGCAGTATTTT. Its translation: CASSPGLARSTDTQYF.

The chain carries TRBV9 and TRBJ1-6; 9 bases are shared with TRBD1. Trimming cost V 4 bases and J 4 bases; bases outside gene matches: 6. CDR1 and CDR2 (germline): SGDLS, YYNGEE. CDR3 length equals 16 residues. This CDR3 reads CASSSRTGDYNSPLHF. The CDR3 bases are TGTGCCAGCAGCTCCCGGACAGGGGATTATAATTCACCCCTCCACTTT.

This clone occurred once. V is TRBV7-2 and J is TRBJ2-1, with 11 bases lining up with TRBD2. The CDR3 sequence is 17 residues long. Germline-derived CDR1 and CDR2 are SGHTA and FQGNSA. V shed 3 bases and J 0 bases; nucleotides not matched to a gene: 4. The CDR3 is CASSFASGRSSYNEQFF. CDR3 nucleotides: TGTGCCAGCAGCTTCGCTAGCGGGAGGTCCTCCTACAATGAGCAGTTCTTC. Full variable domain (missing parts from reference TRBV7-2 and TRBJ2-1): GAGVSQSPSNKVTEKGKDVELRCDPISGHTALYWYRQSLGQGLEFLIYFQGNSAPDKSGLPSDRFSAERTGGSVSTLTIQRTQQEDSAVYLCASSFASGRSSYNEQFFGPGTRLTVL.

This clone was found once. This chain uses TRBV7-2 with TRBJ2-1, with a weak D call TRBD1 (5 bases). Germline CDR1 is SGHTA and CDR2 is FQGNSA. V shed 2 bases and J shed 4 bases, with 15 bases lying between them. This CDR3 is built from 16 residues. The CDR3: CASSLSSGIEYNEQFF. The CDR3 nucleotides are TGTGCCAGCAGCTTAAGCTCAGGGATAGAGTACAATGAGCAGTTCTTC.

The chain has TRBV28 and TRBJ1-5, with TRBD1 as a possible D gene (5 bases). CDR3 length: 12 amino acids. From germline, CDR1 is MDHEN and CDR2 SYDVKM. V shed 7 bases and J shed 7 bases, with 11 bases lying between them. CDR3 loop: CASTHQGQPQHF. In DNA form, the CDR3 reads TGTGCCAGCACTCACCAGGGACAGCCCCAGCATTTT.

The chain recombines TRBV21-1 with TRBJ2-3; the listed D gene, TRBD1, was not tested against the DNA. TRBV21-1 is given as a pseudogene. The CDR3 covers 15 residues. CDR3 bases: TGTGCCAGCAGCAAACCCCGCAGTCGCACAGATACGCAGTATTTT. Protein product: CASSKPRSRTDTQYF.

The rearrangement joins TRBV5-1 to TRBJ2-1; D is perhaps TRBD2 (6 bases). This CDR3 comprises 14 residues. Germline V gene sequence: CDR1 SGHRS, CDR2 YFSETQ. V was clipped by 4 bases and J by 6 bases, with 14 bases between them. The CDR3 spells CASSEGTSPNEQFF. Written as DNA, the CDR3 is TGCGCCAGCAGCGAGGGCACTAGCCCCAATGAGCAGTTCTTC.

The gene calls are TRBV5-6 and TRBJ2-5; no definite D call. The CDR3 extends over 12 amino acids. V was pared by 5 bases and J by 2 bases, with 7 bases between. In germline, CDR1 is SGHDT, CDR2 YYEEEE. The CDR3 DNA is TGTGCCAGCAGTCAGGCGCAAGAGACCCAGTACTTC. Translation gives CASSQAQETQYF.

V is TRBV6-4 and J is TRBJ2-7; a weak D match, TRBD1 (6 bases). The germline V gene encodes CDR1 MRHNA and CDR2 SNTAGT. V was cut by 6 bases and J by 5 bases, with 14 bases left in between. This CDR3 spans 13 amino acids. This CDR3 reads CASSLLQGHEQYF. CDR3 nucleotide sequence: TGTGCCAGCAGCCTACTACAGGGCCACGAGCAGTACTTC.

The chain carries TRBV6-5 and TRBJ2-7; 8 bases map to TRBD2. V was clipped by 5 bases and J by 3 bases; unmatched bases: 9. Per the germline V gene, CDR1 is MNHEY and CDR2 is SVGAGI. The CDR3 consists of 15 residues. CDR3 amino acids: CASSIGSGKLYEQYF. The DNA for the CDR3 is TGTGCCAGCAGTATCGGTAGCGGGAAACTCTACGAGCAGTACTTC.